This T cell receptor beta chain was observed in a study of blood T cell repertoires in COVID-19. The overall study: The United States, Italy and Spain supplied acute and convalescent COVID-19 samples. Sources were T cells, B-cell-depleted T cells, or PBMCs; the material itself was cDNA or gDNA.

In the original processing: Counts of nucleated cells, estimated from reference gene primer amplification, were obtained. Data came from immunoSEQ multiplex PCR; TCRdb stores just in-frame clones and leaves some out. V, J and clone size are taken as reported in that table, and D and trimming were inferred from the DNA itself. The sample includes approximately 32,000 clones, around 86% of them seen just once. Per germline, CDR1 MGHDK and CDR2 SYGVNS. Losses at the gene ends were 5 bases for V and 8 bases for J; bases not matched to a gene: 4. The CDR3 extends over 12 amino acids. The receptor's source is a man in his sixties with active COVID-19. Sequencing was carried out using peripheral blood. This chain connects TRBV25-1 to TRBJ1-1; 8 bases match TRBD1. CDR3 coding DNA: TGTGCCAGCAGTTCAGGGGGCTGGGAAGCTTTCTTT. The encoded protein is CASSSGGWEAFF.